The present entry profiles one T cell receptor (beta chain) with its context. Its antigen is unidentified. Trimming pared 4 bases from V and 5 bases from J, leaving 17 bases between. The CDR3 loop spans 15 amino acids. Per germline, CDR1 GTSNPN and CDR2 SVGIG (reference sequence). Assay execution took place at the deep level. Clones were sequenced by immunoSEQ multiplex PCR, and TCRdb holds only the in-frame ones, with some missing. Seen here are millions of clones, around 90% observed once, and the top ten hold over 0.12%. The data derive from a study of shared clonotypes between healthy human individuals. General study results and limits: Memory subsets had estimated richness that was generally smaller than that of naive subsets.

The sample was naive CD4+ T cells sorted from blood. Subset indicated: CD45RA+ positively selected. The sequence came from a man aged 18 to 29 in good health. This chain uses TRBV30 with TRBJ2-2, with D possibly being TRBD1 (5 bases). In nucleotides, the CDR3 is TGTGCCTGGATTTACCAGGGAAAAGGGACCGGGGAGCTGTTTTTT. Translated, it gives CAWIYQGKGTGELFF.